This TCR beta chain was captured by sequencing in a study of CD8 T cells in Susac syndrome. Looked up from germline, CDR1 is MNHEY and CDR2 is SVGEGT. Trimming removed 2 bases from V and 2 bases from J, with 6 bases in between. The length of the CDR3 is 13 residues. Reverse transcription used roughly 0.45 to 1 ug RNA and random hexamers. The authors amplified TCR beta CDR3 across 54 Vbeta and 13 Jbeta using immunoSEQ multiplex PCR. One entry per CDR3 protein results from TCRdb running MiXCR on the immunoSEQ multiplex PCR reads. The sample shows 120,000 or so distinct CDR3 sequences, 85% to 95% of them seen only once.

The sequencing input was CD4+ T cells from PBMCs. The clonotype comes from a human donor with multiple sclerosis. The V call is TRBV6-2 or TRBV6-3, the J call TRBJ1-1, with D hard to call. The CDR3 coding sequence is TGTGCCAGCAGTTACAGAGGCAACACTGAAGCTTTCTTT. Translation: CASSYRGNTEAFF.